The sequence of this T cell receptor (beta chain) was determined in a study of cytomegalovirus exposure and HLA in healthy donors. Study in general: Genotyping of some 400 donors showed that 70% to 90% belonged to the Caucasian-associated ancestry cluster.

Remarks on this clone: The antigen is unknown.

The CDR3 has 14 residues. V was clipped by 6 bases and J by 1 base, with 9 bases between them. The germline gives CDR1 MNHEY, CDR2 SVGAGI. Vbeta (60) and Jbeta (13) primers were used in the PCR. Sequenced by immunoSEQ multiplex PCR; TCRdb stores in-frame clones only, minus some. Of 99,000 or so clones detected, about four fifths appear once; the ten largest clones hold around 1.3%. Whole-study results and caveats: Reportedly, fewer N-insertions than the approximately 700-donor mean appeared in an Asian-associated ancestry cluster in a later analysis. According to reports, the classifier identified cytomegalovirus status with high specificity and sensitivity.

The sequence was obtained from a man aged 25 to 40 in good health and CMV-seronegative. This rearrangement joins TRBV6-5 to TRBJ2-2; no firm D call. Sequencing was performed on PBMCs. The CDR3 nucleotides read TGTGCCAGCAGCCCACGACTGAACACCGGGGAGCTGTTTTTT. Amino acids: CASSPRLNTGELFF.